Listed below are T cell receptor beta chains from one sample, sequenced in a study of T cell responses to AZD1222 COVID-19 vaccine. The assay was immunoSEQ multiplex PCR, and TCRdb's table has in-frame clones only and misses some. The profile shows under 95,000 clones, approximately 87% of them singletons. The sequenced sample was peripheral blood, obtained 28 days after the second AZD1222 dose. The receptors shown here come from an adult who received the AZD1222 COVID-19 vaccine. The conserved cysteine and the conserved F or W are not part of the CDR3 here.

>TRBV5-1
ASSLAGEKEGRELF
>TRBV5-4
ASSLGQGYTEAF
>TRBV21-1
ASSKRAETERSYEQY
>TRBV7-2
ASMTQEGVNQPQH
>TRBV7-6
ASSLGRGLPGGQPQH
>TRBV2
ASSEGGRAGEKLF
>TRBV2
ASSEDPTGWFEKLF
>TRBV27
ASTVTAGLRETQY
>TRBV6-5
ASGWGTAQPQH
>TRBV6-5
ASSYSFRNNQPQH
>TRBV13
ASSPLGEPYEQY
>TRBV27
ASSLFGGPTNYGYT
>TRBV6-5
ASSYGQQGGETQY
>TRBV19
ASARDRSEKLF
>TRBV4-1
ASSQVLGLNQPQH
>TRBV30
AWGGSLGALH
>TRBV5-1
ASSPGTKNTGELF
>TRBV3-1/TRBV3-2
ASSQGGGGTDTQY
>TRBV12-3/TRBV12-4
ASTTGTEVQY
>TRBV28
ASSSLDRYEQY
>TRBV9
ASSVTQKGTDTQY
>TRBV24-1
ATSDRSRDTQY
>TRBV7-9
ASSRRYEQY
>TRBV4-1
ASSQDPEGRVGKKLF
>TRBV7-9
ASSLEGRETQY
>TRBV4-1
ASSQDPDRGSETQY
>TRBV24-1
ATSDDRRHTDTQY
>TRBV10-2
ASKPPSSYEQY
>TRBV3-1/TRBV3-2
ASSLRTPGEQY
>TRBV28
ASSPSQAGYT
>TRBV5-1
ASHPDTGELF
>TRBV7-2
ASSFGLAAARDEQF
>TRBV12-3/TRBV12-4
ASSFGDTGELF
>TRBV18
ASSPYGTGGNQPQH
>TRBV6-5
ASSPLSRPQH